This is a list of T cell receptor beta chains from one sample in a study of T cell changes during pregnancy in multiple sclerosis. Sequencing used immunoSEQ multiplex PCR; TCRdb keeps in-frame clones, though not all of them. The sample shows roughly 79,000 clones, 75% to 95% of them seen only once. The input for sequencing was CD4+ T cells from peripheral blood mononuclear cells, taken before pregnancy. The receptors were gathered from a female donor with multiple sclerosis, enrolled in a pregnancy study. Each CDR3 is given without its conserved first and last residue. The order of the fields is J gene, V gene, clone size, CDR3 protein. Clone sizes are given selectively: once, few, many, or a class where the clone is expanded.

j_gene: TRBJ1-5; v_gene: TRBV5-1; abundance: -; CDR3aa: ASSLAGVSNQPQH
j_gene: TRBJ1-1; v_gene: TRBV27; abundance: -; CDR3aa: ASRGRVGGTEAF
j_gene: TRBJ2-2; v_gene: TRBV7-6; abundance: -; CDR3aa: ASSFQDRATGELF
j_gene: TRBJ1-2; v_gene: TRBV6-5; abundance: -; CDR3aa: ASSFVSDYGYT
j_gene: TRBJ1-1; v_gene: TRBV7-2; abundance: -; CDR3aa: ASSPSRANTEAF
j_gene: TRBJ1-4; v_gene: TRBV19; abundance: -; CDR3aa: ASSRTNEKLF
j_gene: TRBJ1-1; v_gene: TRBV11-2; abundance: -; CDR3aa: ASSLTGGTEAF
j_gene: TRBJ1-5; v_gene: TRBV5-5; abundance: -; CDR3aa: ASSFLDRAYQPQH
j_gene: TRBJ1-1; v_gene: TRBV18; abundance: -; CDR3aa: ASSPPSGTEAF
j_gene: TRBJ2-1; v_gene: TRBV11-2; abundance: -; CDR3aa: ASRPSTRGNNEQF
j_gene: TRBJ2-1; v_gene: TRBV7-9; abundance: -; CDR3aa: ASSFAGTSGNEQF
j_gene: TRBJ1-2; v_gene: TRBV6-1; abundance: -; CDR3aa: ASNQGIDYGYT
j_gene: TRBJ1-5; v_gene: TRBV4-1; abundance: -; CDR3aa: ASSQEITGMSQH
j_gene: TRBJ2-5; v_gene: TRBV5-6; abundance: -; CDR3aa: ASSFMIGEGVGETQY
j_gene: TRBJ1-6; v_gene: TRBV28; abundance: -; CDR3aa: ASSFLQGATYNSPLH
j_gene: TRBJ1-2; v_gene: TRBV19; abundance: -; CDR3aa: ASSQPGQGALYGYT
j_gene: TRBJ1-2; v_gene: TRBV5-6; abundance: -; CDR3aa: ASTHGARSYGYT
j_gene: TRBJ2-3; v_gene: TRBV21-1; abundance: -; CDR3aa: ASSKLWRTDTQY
j_gene: TRBJ2-1; v_gene: TRBV27; abundance: -; CDR3aa: ASRDRGFNEQF
j_gene: TRBJ2-1; v_gene: TRBV5-1; abundance: -; CDR3aa: ASSLEASPSNEQF
j_gene: TRBJ2-7; v_gene: TRBV7-2; abundance: once; CDR3aa: ASSSAGTYEQY
j_gene: TRBJ2-1; v_gene: TRBV7-9; abundance: -; CDR3aa: ASSLARSAFNEQF
j_gene: TRBJ2-1; v_gene: TRBV14; abundance: -; CDR3aa: ASSQDGLAGKHRYNEQF